This is a list of T cell receptor beta chains from one sample in a study of post-analysis software for immune sequencing data. TCRdb re-called the PCR reads with MiXCR, one entry per CDR3 protein. The table has some 890,000 distinct CDR3 sequences, 53% seen once. Sequencing input: blood. These receptors all come from a girl under 18 with multiple sclerosis. Each CDR3 is given with its conserved first and last residue.

cdr3_length	j_call	v_call	cdr3_aa
13	TRBJ2-7	TRBV29-1	CSVAGQHSYEQYF
14	TRBJ1-6	TRBV12-3/TRBV12-4	CASSLSQLEAPLHF
17	TRBJ1-2	TRBV11-2	CASIHPEPGRTNYGYTF
15	TRBJ2-5	TRBV12-3/TRBV12-4	CASSGQGETQETQYF
16	TRBJ2-7	TRBV3-1	CASSPVPGTGSIEQYF
14	TRBJ2-5	TRBV7-9	CASRLRGSQETQYF
14	TRBJ2-5	TRBV6-6	CASSYSTTGETQYF
14	TRBJ2-7	TRBV7-2	CASSLIRAKAEQYF
16	TRBJ1-6	TRBV5-1	CASSLGVTLAGSPLHF
15	TRBJ2-7	TRBV6-1	CASSNRRRVSYEQYF
15	TRBJ2-7	TRBV6-5	CASRDGTHGGYEQYF
17	TRBJ2-1	TRBV10-2	CASRGGGLASSKAEQFF
14	TRBJ1-2	TRBV10-3	CAISEKGTVYGYTF
12	.	TRBV7-2	CASSWTGETQYF
14	TRBJ2-7	TRBV20-1	CSANLGGPSYEQYF
12	TRBJ2-7	TRBV29-1	CSVGGLNYEQYF
14	TRBJ2-7	TRBV5-1	CASSLETGPYEQYF
15	TRBJ1-2	TRBV11-2	CASSSRQGPTYGYTF
13	TRBJ2-7	TRBV27	CASSARGTGEQYF
16	TRBJ2-5	TRBV6-6	CASSSIGLAGYNEQYF
13	TRBJ2-7	TRBV9	CASSQRHGYEQYF
14	TRBJ2-7	TRBV5-1	CASSLGLAVNEQYF
15	TRBJ2-5	TRBV11-2	CASSLAGGERETQYF
12	TRBJ2-1	TRBV7-2	CTSSLLGNEQFF
15	TRBJ2-7	TRBV20-1	CSAKGLAGGPHEQYF
12	TRBJ2-5	TRBV20-1	CSAPYIAETQYF
14	TRBJ2-1	TRBV7-9	CASSSRGGGYEQFF
15	TRBJ2-5	TRBV19	CASSTVAGNQETQYF
13	TRBJ1-2	TRBV12-3/TRBV12-4	CASSWDTIYGYTF
15	TRBJ2-1	TRBV7-9	CASSLGLAGAGEQFF
15	TRBJ1-5	TRBV7-8	CASSSVTGTGQPQHF
15	TRBJ2-5	TRBV29-1	CSVGSQRGYQETQYF
15	TRBJ1-2	TRBV5-1	CAPFLGPSLWYGYTF
16	TRBJ2-1	TRBV29-1	CSVEGGTSGVYNEQFF
14	TRBJ2-7	TRBV29-1	CSVNDRGRQYEQYF
12	TRBJ1-2	TRBV6-5	CASRIGVLGYTF
14	TRBJ2-7	TRBV20-1	CSVKQAVSSYEQYF
15	TRBJ2-7	TRBV7-9	CASSLALGYSYEQYF
12	TRBJ2-7	TRBV29-1	CSVTMSSYEQYF
13	TRBJ2-7	TRBV29-1	CSVPGQGYSEQYF
15	TRBJ2-4	TRBV5-5	CASSLAPGRSGPQYF
13	TRBJ1-1	TRBV12-5	CASALTIFTEAFF
14	TRBJ2-1	TRBV5-1	CASTYGQSYNEQFF
15	TRBJ2-2	TRBV20-1	CSAIQGQGKTGELFF
14	TRBJ2-7	TRBV7-9	CASSPGQGGIEQYF
13	TRBJ1-2	TRBV5-1	CASSGTGTYGYTF
15	TRBJ2-7	TRBV7-2	CASSSVGQRSYEQYF
13	TRBJ2-7	TRBV28	CASSFRFSYEQYF
14	TRBJ2-7	TRBV29-1	CSVESTSGRGEQYF
16	TRBJ2-7	TRBV5-1	CASSFPGDRDSYEQYF
18	TRBJ2-1	TRBV11-1	CASSLPRGQAFSYNEQFF
16	TRBJ1-1	TRBV5-1	CASSQVPRTGQTEAFF
15	TRBJ2-5	TRBV30	CAWSRGQAYQETQYF
12	TRBJ1-2	TRBV9	CASSTPSYGYTF
13	TRBJ2-1	TRBV29-1	CSGGTVSYNEQFF
16	TRBJ2-1	TRBV14	CASSRRAGAHYNEQFF
17	TRBJ1-4	TRBV6-5	CASSYTWDGVSYEKLFF
17	.	TRBV5-1	CASSAYGGVRTQETQYF